This is a list of T cell receptor beta chains from one sample in a study of T-cell reconstitution after alpha-beta-depleted transplantation in children. TCRdb re-analysed the PCR reads in MiXCR, keeping a single row per CDR3 protein. The sample holds approximately 97,000 distinct CDR3 sequences, approximately 6% seen once. The source material was PBMCs, mostly from graft donor cells, sampled 60 days after TCRalphabeta/CD19-depleted stem cell transplant. The source is a female patient aged 2-15 years who had a stem cell transplant for Fanconi anemia, so the T cells may come from the graft donor. CDR3s include the opening cysteine and the closing phenylalanine or tryptophan. A D gene is named only where the DNA matches it firmly. Part of the rows lack a size; the others show once, few, many or a class for expanded clones.

>TRBV14|TRBJ2-7|NA|many
TGTGCCAGCAGCCAATTTGGGACAACCTACGAGCAGTACTTC
CASSQFGTTYEQYF
>TRBV7-2|TRBJ2-2|NA|many
TGTGCCAGCAGCCTCCTAGCGACCACCGGGGAGCTGTTTTTT
CASSLLATTGELFF
>TRBV27|TRBJ2-4|NA|many
TGTGCCAGCAGCCCGGGACGCCCGGGAGAAAACATTCAGTACTTC
CASSPGRPGENIQYF
>TRBV5-1|TRBJ2-3|TRBD1|many
TGCGCCAGCAGACCAAGTCCCGGGACAGGGATCGGGGCAGATACGCAGTATTTT
CASRPSPGTGIGADTQYF
>TRBV19|TRBJ2-2|TRBD2|few
TGTGCCAGTACCCTATACGGGGGGGCCGTCGGGGAGCTGTTTTTT
CASTLYGGAVGELFF
>TRBV4-1|TRBJ2-1|TRBD1|few
TGCGCCAGCAGCCAGGGGCAGGGGGAGCATTTTGACAATGAGCAGTTCTTC
CASSQGQGEHFDNEQFF
>TRBV7-9|TRBJ2-7|TRBD1|many
TGTGCCAGCAGCATCCGGGACAGCTCCTACGAGCAGTACTTC
CASSIRDSSYEQYF
>TRBV20-1|TRBJ2-7|NA|many
TGCAGTGCTAGAGATCGCCGGCTAGCTTCCTACGAGCAGTACTTC
CSARDRRLASYEQYF
>TRBV25-1|TRBJ2-1|NA|many
TGTGCCAGCAGTGAACATCTAGCGACTGAGCAGTTCTTC
CASSEHLATEQFF
>TRBV7-9|TRBJ2-1|NA|many
TGTGCCAGCAGCGCTTCAAACGGCAATGAGCAGTTCTTC
CASSASNGNEQFF
>TRBV12-3/TRBV12-4|TRBJ1-5|NA|few
TGTGCCAGCAGCCCCCGACCCCACCTTAATCAGCCCCAGCATTTT
CASSPRPHLNQPQHF
>TRBV29-1|TRBJ2-7|TRBD1|many
TGCAGCGTTGCCCCACGGACAGGGCTAGGGAACGAGCAGTACTTC
CSVAPRTGLGNEQYF
>TRBV20-1|TRBJ2-2|TRBD2|NA
TGCAGTGCTAGTAGGGGACTAGCGGGGGAGAACACCGGGGAGCTGTTTTTT
CSASRGLAGENTGELFF
>TRBV5-1|TRBJ2-2|NA|many
TGCGCCAGCAGCTTGGACACCGCGAACACCGGGGAGCTGTTTTTT
CASSLDTANTGELFF
>TRBV5-1|TRBJ2-1|NA|NA
TGCGCCAGCAGCTTGGAGAGGGGGGAGGACTACAATGAGCAGTTCTTC
CASSLERGEDYNEQFF
>TRBV12-3/TRBV12-4|TRBJ2-1|TRBD2|many
TGTGCCAGCAGACATAGACTAGCGGCCTCCTACAATGAGCAGTTCTTC
CASRHRLAASYNEQFF
>TRBV7-9|TRBJ2-1|TRBD2|many
TGTGCCAGCAGCTCGTCGGGCGGGAGGGCTTACAATGAGCAGTTCTTC
CASSSSGGRAYNEQFF
>TRBV5-6|TRBJ2-5|TRBD1|many
TGTGCCAGCAGCTGGGACAGGGAGACCCAGTACTTC
CASSWDRETQYF
>TRBV29-1|TRBJ2-7|NA|many
TGCAGCGTTAGGGCGCAGGTCGACGAGCAGTACTTC
CSVRAQVDEQYF
>TRBV6-2/TRBV6-3|TRBJ2-7|NA|many
TGTGCCAGCAGTTACTCGACGCCCAAGAGTCACGAGCAGTACTTC
CASSYSTPKSHEQYF
>TRBV2|TRBJ2-1|NA|many
TGTGCCAGCAGTGATCAGGGCTATTACAATGAGCAGTTCTTC
CASSDQGYYNEQFF
>TRBV12-3/TRBV12-4|TRBJ2-2|TRBD2|many
TGTGCCAGCAGCCCGGGACTAGCGGGGTTCACCGGGGAGCTGTTTTTT
CASSPGLAGFTGELFF
>TRBV29-1|TRBJ2-5|NA|many
TGCAGCGGGTCTTGGAAAGAGACCCAGTACTTC
CSGSWKETQYF
>TRBV7-2|TRBJ2-1|TRBD2|few
TGTGCCAGCAGCACTAGGACTAGCGGGGCCAATGAGCAGTTCTTC
CASSTRTSGANEQFF
>TRBV4-2|TRBJ1-3|NA|many
TGTGCCAGCAGCCAAGCACAGGGTTTCTCTGGAAACACCATATATTTT
CASSQAQGFSGNTIYF
>TRBV20-1|TRBJ2-7|TRBD1|few
TGCAGTGCGCTTGACAGGGGGCACTACGAGCAGTACTTC
CSALDRGHYEQYF
>TRBV4-2|TRBJ2-1|TRBD2|many
TGTGCCAGCAGCCAGGGGACAGGGACTAGCGGGATACCCCTCTACAATGAGCAGTTCTTC
CASSQGTGTSGIPLYNEQFF
>TRBV3-1|TRBJ2-7|NA|many
TGTGCCAGCAGCCAAAGGCTAGAAAAATACGAGCAGTACTTC
CASSQRLEKYEQYF
>TRBV5-1|TRBJ2-7|TRBD1|many
TGTGCCAGCAGCCTGACAGGGAGCTCCTACGAGCAGTACTTC
CASSLTGSSYEQYF
>TRBV7-9|TRBJ2-7|NA|many
TGTGCCAGCAGCTTTTGGGAACAGGGTAAAATCGAGCAGTACTTC
CASSFWEQGKIEQYF
>TRBV20-1|TRBJ2-7|TRBD2|NA
TGCAGTGCAAGAGGGACTAGCGGGGGTAGGGAGCAGTACTTC
CSARGTSGGREQYF
>TRBV12-3/TRBV12-4|TRBJ2-4|NA|many
TGTGCCAGCAGTCCCCCGGGAAACATTCAGTACTTC
CASSPPGNIQYF
>TRBV4-1|TRBJ1-2|TRBD1|many
TGCGCCAGCAGCCAAGCATCTAGGACAGGCGGTAAACATGGCTACACCTTC
CASSQASRTGGKHGYTF
>TRBV2|TRBJ2-1|TRBD2|once
TGTACCTTCAGCCCTAGAGCCCCCGGGAGGGCCATAGGGGATGAGCAGTTCTTC
CTFSPRAPGRAIGDEQFF
>TRBV28|TRBJ1-3|NA|few
TGTGCCAGCAGTTTCGGGATCGCCCTTCTCCAGGGCTCTGGAAACACCATATATTTT
CASSFGIALLQGSGNTIYF
>TRBV5-1|TRBJ2-7|NA|many
TGCGCCAGCAGCTTGCTTGGCAGCTCCTACGAGCAGTACTTC
CASSLLGSSYEQYF
>TRBV24-1|TRBJ2-5|TRBD1|many
TGTGCCACCAGTGAGAGGGACAGGGGACTACAAGAGACCCAGTACTTC
CATSERDRGLQETQYF
>TRBV12-3/TRBV12-4|TRBJ2-1|TRBD1|many
TGTGCCAGCAGTTTCCCCGGGACAGGGTTGAGCAATGAGCAGTTCTTC
CASSFPGTGLSNEQFF
>TRBV7-3|TRBJ2-1|NA|many
TGTGCCAGCAGCTTTGAGGGGGTAAACCCCTACAATGAGCAGTTCTTC
CASSFEGVNPYNEQFF
>TRBV5-5|TRBJ2-5|TRBD2|NA
TGTGCCAGCAGCTTGGGGGGACTAGCGGGAGTTGGCCAAGAGACCCAGTACTTC
CASSLGGLAGVGQETQYF
>TRBV3-1|TRBJ1-1|TRBD1|few
TGTGCCAGCAGCCAAGATGGGGCAGGGGGCTTGGACACTGAAGCTTTCTTT
CASSQDGAGGLDTEAFF
>TRBV7-9|TRBJ2-7|NA|many
TGTGCCAGCAGCTTATCCCAGGGATTTAGCTCCTACGAGCAGTACTTC
CASSLSQGFSSYEQYF
>TRBV28|TRBJ2-7|TRBD1|many
TGTGCCAGCAGTTTTGTCCTCAGGGCAGGGGGTTACGAGCAGTACTTC
CASSFVLRAGGYEQYF
>TRBV12-3/TRBV12-4|TRBJ2-2|NA|few
TGTGCCAGCAGCCCCATGTGGGCTAGCCAGAACACCGGGGAGCTGTTTTTT
CASSPMWASQNTGELFF
>TRBV19|TRBJ1-2|NA|NA
TGTGCCAGTAGGAACACCGCCTATGGCTACACCTTC
CASRNTAYGYTF
>TRBV6-6|TRBJ1-1|TRBD1|many
TGTGCCAGCAGCGACAGGGGGAACACTGAAGCTTTCTTT
CASSDRGNTEAFF
>TRBV6-1|TRBJ2-1|TRBD2|many
TGTGCCAGCAGTGCCCTAGCGGGAGGGCCGGATGAGCAGTTCTTC
CASSALAGGPDEQFF
>TRBV7-2|TRBJ2-3|TRBD2|many
TGTGCCAGCAGCCCCGCGCCGGGACTAGCGTTAGATACGCAGTATTTT
CASSPAPGLALDTQYF
>TRBV7-3|TRBJ2-5|NA|few
TGTGCCAGCAGCTTATTACCAGGGGGGATAGAGACCCAGTACTTC
CASSLLPGGIETQYF
>TRBV7-9|TRBJ2-6|TRBD1|many
TGTGGTACGGCGGGACAGGTTGTCCTGACTTTC
CGTAGQVVLTF
>TRBV28|TRBJ1-4|NA|few
TGTGCCAGCAGTTTCCGACTGTTTGGTTACAGAAATTGGAAAAAACTGTTTTTT
CASSFRLFGYRNWKKLFF
>TRBV20-1|TRBJ1-5|NA|many
TGCAGTGCTAGAGTTGAACCGGGGGGAGAGGACAATCAGCCCCAGCATTTT
CSARVEPGGEDNQPQHF
>TRBV6-6|TRBJ2-3|NA|NA
TGTGCCAGCAGCCCTGGGTGGCCGCAGTATTTT
CASSPGWPQYF
>TRBV6-1|TRBJ2-2|TRBD2|NA
TGTGCCAGCAGTGGCCTAGCGGGGGGGCGACGGACCGGGGAGCTGTTTTTT
CASSGLAGGRRTGELFF
>TRBV20-1|TRBJ2-5|TRBD1|many
TGCAGTGCTCGCGGACAGGGAGAGACCCAGTACTTC
CSARGQGETQYF